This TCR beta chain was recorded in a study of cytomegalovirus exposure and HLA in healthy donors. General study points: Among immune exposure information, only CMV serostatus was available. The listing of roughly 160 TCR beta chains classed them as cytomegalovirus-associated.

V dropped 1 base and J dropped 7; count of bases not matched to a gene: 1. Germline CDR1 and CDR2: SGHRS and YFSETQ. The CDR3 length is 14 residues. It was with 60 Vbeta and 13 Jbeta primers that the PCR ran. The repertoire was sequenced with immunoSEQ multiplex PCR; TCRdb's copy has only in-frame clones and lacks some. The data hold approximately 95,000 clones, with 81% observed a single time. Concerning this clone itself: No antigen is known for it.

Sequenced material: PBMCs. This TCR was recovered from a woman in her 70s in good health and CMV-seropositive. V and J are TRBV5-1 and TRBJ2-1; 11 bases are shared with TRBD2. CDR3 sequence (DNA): TGCGCCAGCAGCTTGATAGCGGGAGGGAATGAGCAGTTCTTC. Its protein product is CASSLIAGGNEQFF.